The 13 T cell receptor beta chains reported below all come from one sample, sequenced in a study of identical twins. TCRdb reprocessed the 5' RACE reads with MiXCR, giving one entry per CDR3 protein. The table includes 1.5 million to 2 million distinct CDR3 sequences, about 32% detected once. The source material was cord blood. The receptors come from a newborn girl in good health.

The chain is built from TRBV11-1 and TRBJ2-2; D might be TRBD2 (6 bases). Germline assignment: CDR1 SGHAT and CDR2 FQDESV (reference sequence). The CDR3 length is 22 residues. Deletions cut 4 bases from V and 2 bases from J, with 32 bases between. CDR3 loop: CASSSSRRKGLNNNPNTGELFF. The CDR3 DNA reads as TGTGCCAGCAGCTCTTCGCGGAGAAAGGGACTCAACAACAACCCCAACACCGGGGAGCTGTTTTTT. The variable domain in full, with the rest retrieved from reference TRBV11-1 and TRBJ2-2, is EAEVAQSPRYKITEKSQAVAFWCDPISGHATLYWYRQILGQGPELLVQFQDESVVDDSQLPKDRFSAERLKGVDSTLKIQPAELGDSAMYLCASSSSRRKGLNNNPNTGELFFGEGSRLTVL.

In its sample, this clonotype was seen a few times. DNA for the CDR3: TGTGCCAGCAGCCTACACTCCCCTCGGATGCAACTGTTTTTT. This sequence encodes CASSLHSPRMQLFF. The V call is TRBV7-2, the J call TRBJ1-4; D is ambiguous. Per germline, CDR1 SGHTA and CDR2 FQGNSA. The CDR3 loop spans 14 amino acids. V lost 5 bases and J lost 12, with 19 bases in between.

This clonotype showed up just a few times. The J gene is TRBJ2-4, the V gene TRBV9; TRBD2 matches 9 bases. TRBJ2-7 matches the DNA end more closely, so the J call is doubtful. The V gene's germline CDR1 is SGDLS and CDR2 YYNGEE. This CDR3 spans 15 amino acids. CDR3 in DNA: TGTGCCAGCAGCGTAGGGGGGACTAGCAACCACGAGCAGTACTTC. The encoded protein is CASSVGGTSNHEQYF.

J is TRBJ1-2 and V is TRBV10-3; D may be TRBD1 (5 bases). The CDR3 totals 14 residues. Looked up from germline, CDR1 is ENHRY and CDR2 is SYGVKD. Trimming removed 4 bases from V and 4 bases from J, with 13 bases in between. The CDR3 DNA reads as TGTGCCATCAGTGGGGGGGGAACAGCCTATGGCTACACCTTC. It codes for CAISGGGTAYGYTF.

The CDR3 DNA follows: TGTGCCAGCAGGGTCCAGCGGGAGCAGTACTTC. Its protein is CASRVQREQYF. This chain uses TRBV28 with TRBJ2-7, with a tentative D call TRBD2 (5 bases). V was pared by 6 bases and J by 7 bases, with 10 bases between. The germline CDR1 and CDR2 sequences are MDHEN and SYDVKM. The CDR3 is 11 residues long.

Regarding this clonotype: Mismatch with germline at one junction end may stem from a read error. The V gene is TRBV6-1, the J gene TRBJ2-3, with D maybe TRBD2 (5 bases). The CDR3 consists of 11 residues. From germline, CDR1 is MNHNS and CDR2 SASEGT. The CDR3 DNA sequence: TGTGCCAGCAGCCTAGCAGATATGCAGTATTTT. This encodes CASSLADMQYF.

The rearrangement uses TRBV7-6 and TRBJ2-1, with 11 bases aligning to TRBD2. Germline V gene data show CDR1 as SGHVS and CDR2 as FNYEAQ. V was clipped by 5 bases and J by 6 bases; unmatched bases: 9. The CDR3 extends over 16 amino acids. The CDR3 nucleotides are TGTGCCAGCAGCAACCGACTAGCGGGGTATGTCAATGAGCAGTTCTTC. Residues: CASSNRLAGYVNEQFF.

The J gene is TRBJ2-4, the V gene TRBV5-1; the D gene is possibly TRBD1 (6 bases). Germline loops: CDR1 SGHRS, CDR2 YFSETQ. Trimming took off 3 bases at V and 14 bases at J, with 18 bases between the two ends. The CDR3 is made up of 13 amino acids. This chain's CDR3 is CASSSYLDSWKYF. DNA for the CDR3: TGCGCCAGCAGCTCTTATTTGGACAGCTGGAAGTACTTC.

The V call is TRBV5-1, the J call TRBJ1-2; D unclear. In germline, CDR1 is SGHRS, CDR2 YFSETQ. The CDR3 consists of 14 residues. Deletions cut 5 bases from V and 3 bases from J, with 14 bases between. Here the CDR3 reads CASSIQGEDYGYTF. For the CDR3, the DNA is TGCGCCAGCAGTATCCAAGGCGAGGACTATGGCTACACCTTC.

There are a few counts of this clonotype. The chain joins TRBV7-8 to TRBJ2-5; D perhaps matches TRBD1 (6 bases). V was shortened by 6 bases and J by 1 base, with 21 bases between the two germline ends. This CDR3 contains 17 residues. Germline lookup yields CDR1 SGHVS and CDR2 FQNEAQ. The chain's CDR3 is CASSLAPLYRAQETQYF. CDR3 bases: TGTGCCAGCAGTCTCGCGCCTCTCTACAGGGCCCAAGAGACCCAGTACTTC.

The chain carries TRBV7-9 and TRBJ2-4; 9 nucleotides agree with TRBD2. Matching the DNA end better, TRBJ2-5 makes the J call doubtful. The CDR3 has 16 amino acids. Germline V gives CDR1 SEHNR, CDR2 FQNEAQ (reference sequence). CDR3 residues: CASSLVPSGDQETQYF. The CDR3 DNA reads as TGTGCCAGCAGCTTAGTCCCTAGCGGGGACCAAGAGACCCAGTACTTC.

V is TRBV19 and J is TRBJ2-7; TRBD2 matches at 7 bases. V shed 1 base, J shed 7 bases, and the junction held 10 bases outside the gene matches. Looked up from germline, CDR1 is LNHDA and CDR2 is SQIVND (reference sequence). The CDR3 runs to 15 residues. CDR3 region: CASSIVGLESDEQYF. CDR3 nucleotide sequence: TGTGCCAGTAGTATAGTCGGACTAGAGAGCGATGAGCAGTACTTC. Looking up the rest from reference TRBV19 and TRBJ2-7 gives the full variable domain: DGGITQSPKYLFRKEGQNVTLSCEQNLNHDAMYWYRQDPGQGLRLIYYSQIVNDFQKGDIAEGYSVSREKKESFPLTVTSAQKNPTAFYLCASSIVGLESDEQYFGPGTRLTVT.

This clonotype was recorded at least ten times. The genes are TRBV11-2 and TRBJ2-1; D may be TRBD2 (6 bases). This CDR3 has 13 residues. CDR1 and CDR2 from the germline V gene are SGHAT and FQNNGV. V lost 1 base and J lost 8, with 9 bases in between. Written as DNA, the CDR3 is TGTGCCAGCAGCTTAGCGGGGGTGGATGAGCAGTTCTTC. As protein: CASSLAGVDEQFF.